The rows below give T cell receptor beta chains drawn from one sample of a study of metastatic and nonmetastatic thyroid tumors. With MiXCR, TCRdb reprocessed the PCR reads. The table shows approximately 12,000 clones, with approximately 33% occurring only once. Sequenced sample: tumor tissue. The source of these receptors is a male donor with papillary thyroid cancer or a benign thyroid nodule (not recorded which). Some clones in this sample may be carry-over from other donors' samples. Both conserved end residues are part of each CDR3. Clone sizes are given selectively: once, few, many, or a class where the clone is expanded.

>TRBJ1-4|TRBV19|-
CASSRDRATNEKLFF
>TRBJ1-5|TRBV20-1|few
CSASRLGQSNQPQHF
>TRBJ2-7|TRBV28|few
CASSLFSGSYEQYF
>TRBJ1-6|TRBV5-1|-
CASSETGGSNSPLHF
>TRBJ2-1|TRBV13|medium-sized
CASRWKGTDNEQFF
>TRBJ2-3|TRBV30|-
CAWIAGGAGTLYF
>TRBJ1-2|TRBV6-1|medium-sized
CASSNQGGTYGYTF
>TRBJ1-1|TRBV20-1|few
CSASRPGRGTEAFF
>TRBJ1-2|TRBV5-6|medium-sized
CASSLGTGGRTNYGYTF
>TRBJ1-5|TRBV30|-
CAWSGSGLHHPQHF
>TRBJ1-1|TRBV24-1|-
CATRGQGVNTEAFF
>TRBJ1-1|TRBV7-2|-
CASSRGRSNTEAFF
>TRBJ2-7|TRBV4-2|few
CASSQGTSGATYEQYF
>TRBJ2-1|TRBV3-1|-
CASSQGLAGYNEQFF
>TRBJ1-1|TRBV2|-
CATGGTTTEAFF
>TRBJ1-1|TRBV20-1|many
CSARRVREDTEAFF
>TRBJ1-3|TRBV7-2|few
CASSLGPQGGNTIYF
>TRBJ1-5|TRBV4-2|-
CASSQGARNQPQHF
>TRBJ1-2|TRBV28|few
CASSFAGADISIGYTF
>TRBJ1-6|TRBV7-8|-
CASSLGGFQSPLHF
>TRBJ2-2|TRBV6-4|medium-sized
CASSMGASTGELFF
>TRBJ2-7|TRBV6-5|-
CASNLYYEQYF
>TRBJ2-7|TRBV19|-
CASGSYEQYF
>TRBJ1-2|TRBV27|medium-sized
CASSLLGQVPYGYTF
>TRBJ1-2|TRBV20-1|few
CSARRPSEDGYTF